Sequencing of this T cell receptor (beta chain) was carried out in a study of blood T cell repertoires in COVID-19. Looked up from germline, CDR1 is SNHLY and CDR2 is FYNNEI. The CDR3 covers 15 residues. The V end lost 6 bases, the J end lost 0 bases, and 14 bases lay between the germline ends. TCRdb's table, derived via immunoSEQ multiplex PCR, lists solely in-frame clones and lacks some. The sample carries around 150,000 clones, 65% to 85% recorded once. The chain carries TRBV2 and TRBJ1-2, with D maybe TRBD1 (6 bases). The TCR originated in a man aged 55 to 70 with active or convalescent COVID-19. The specimen sequenced was peripheral blood. CDR3 in amino acids: CASSGRTVANYGYTF. CDR3 in DNA: TGTGCCAGCAGCGGACGGACAGTTGCTAACTATGGCTACACCTTC.